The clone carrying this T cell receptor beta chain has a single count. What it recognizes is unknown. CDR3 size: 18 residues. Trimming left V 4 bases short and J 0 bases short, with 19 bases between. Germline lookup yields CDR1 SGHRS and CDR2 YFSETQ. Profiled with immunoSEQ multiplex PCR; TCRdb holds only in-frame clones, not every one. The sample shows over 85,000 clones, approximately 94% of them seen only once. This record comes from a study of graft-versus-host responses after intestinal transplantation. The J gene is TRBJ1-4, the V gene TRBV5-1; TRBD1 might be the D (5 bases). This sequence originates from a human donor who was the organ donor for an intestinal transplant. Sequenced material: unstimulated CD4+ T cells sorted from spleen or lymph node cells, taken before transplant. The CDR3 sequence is CASSRQPGTDTTNEKLFF. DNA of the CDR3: TGCGCCAGCAGCCGACAACCCGGGACGGACACAACTAATGAAAAACTGTTTTTT. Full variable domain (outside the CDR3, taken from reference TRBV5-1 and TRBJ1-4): KAGVTQTPRYLIKTRGQQVTLSCSPISGHRSVSWYQQTPGQGLQFLFEYFSETQRNKGNFPGRFSGRQFSNSRSEMNVSTLELGDSALYLCASSRQPGTDTTNEKLFFGSGTQLSVL.